The rows below give T cell receptor beta chains drawn from one sample of a study of spatial heterogeneity in lung cancer. In TCRdb, the 5' RACE reads were re-called with MiXCR into one record per CDR3 protein. The sample yields about 92,000 distinct CDR3 sequences, 12% seen once. Here the sequenced sample was PBMCs, taken at surgery. Receptor source: a male donor with early-stage non-small cell lung cancer. Each CDR3 is given with its conserved first and last residue. A D gene is named only where the DNA matches it firmly. Clone size is given for some rows only: seen once, a few or many times, or a class if the clone is expanded.

size	V	J	D	CDR3	DNA
many	TRBV2	TRBJ1-2	NA	CASSEEKGPNYGYTF	TGTGCCAGCAGTGAAGAGAAGGGACCTAACTATGGCTACACCTTC
many	TRBV20-1	TRBJ1-4	NA	CSAAKTSEKLFF	TGCAGTGCCGCAAAGACAAGTGAAAAACTGTTTTTT
NA	TRBV5-1	TRBJ2-3	TRBD1	CTSSLMGQGATDTQYF	TGCACCAGCAGCTTGATGGGACAGGGGGCCACAGATACGCAGTATTTT
NA	TRBV20-1	TRBJ2-5	TRBD2	CSARAFRGEETQYF	TGCAGTGCCCGCGCCTTTCGGGGGGAAGAGACCCAGTACTTC
NA	TRBV5-1	TRBJ1-3	NA	CASSLGDSGNTIYF	TGCGCCAGCAGCTTGGGGGACTCTGGAAACACCATATATTTT
few	TRBV7-2	TRBJ2-5	TRBD1	CASSPPGQGKAQYF	TGTGCCAGCAGTCCCCCGGGACAGGGGAAGGCCCAGTACTTC
NA	TRBV27	TRBJ2-1	TRBD1	CASSRGQGNLNEQFF	TGTGCCAGCAGTCGGGGACAGGGGAATCTAAATGAGCAGTTCTTC
NA	TRBV7-9	TRBJ2-1	TRBD2	CASSHGPGLASDEQFF	TGTGCCAGCAGCCATGGCCCCGGACTAGCGAGCGATGAGCAGTTCTTC
few	TRBV10-3	TRBJ2-5	NA	CATLGNQETQYF	TGTGCCACCCTCGGGAACCAAGAGACCCAGTACTTC
NA	TRBV12-3/TRBV12-4	TRBJ1-2	NA	CASSPGTEYGYTF	TGTGCCAGCAGTCCCGGGACGGAATATGGCTACACCTTC
many	TRBV7-6	TRBJ2-3	TRBD2	CASSSGLAVTDTQYF	TGTGCCAGCAGCTCGGGACTAGCGGTCACAGATACGCAGTATTTT
NA	TRBV29-1	TRBJ1-1	NA	CSVGEGGAEAFF	TGCAGCGTGGGGGAAGGGGGAGCTGAAGCTTTCTTT